These 15 T cell receptor beta chains originate from one sample sequenced in a study of T cells expressing NK-cell markers. After re-calling the 5' RACE reads, TCRdb lists one entry per CDR3 protein, DNA absent. This listing includes about 260,000 distinct CDR3 sequences. The sequenced sample consisted of blood T cells: a sorted CD56 or NKG2C T cell subset, CD4+ or CD8+ T cells, or bulk PBMC T cells (not recorded which). The receptors originated from a woman between 18 and 69 years old in good health.

The chain employs TRBV6-1 and TRBJ2-3; the D gene TCRdb calls, TRBD1, cannot be checked with no DNA. This CDR3 contains 15 residues. Per the germline V gene, CDR1 is MNHNS and CDR2 is SASEGT. This CDR3 reads CASSTWDSPTDTQYF.

V is TRBV20-1 and J is TRBJ1-1. This CDR3 spans 14 amino acids. CDR1 and CDR2 (germline): DFQATT, SNEGSKA (reference sequence). CDR3 amino acids: CSAMKFGSSVAAFF.

J is TRBJ2-4 and V is TRBV19; the D gene TCRdb calls, TRBD1, cannot be checked with no DNA. The CDR3 length is 15 residues. The germline V gene encodes CDR1 LNHDA and CDR2 SQIVND (reference sequence). The CDR3 protein is CASSTTGTGGNIQYF.

The chain joins TRBV7-2 to TRBJ1-3. CDR1 is SGHTA and CDR2 is FQGNSA in the germline V gene. The CDR3 runs 15 residues. The CDR3 protein is CASSRLTTSGNTIYF.

The chain joins TRBV9 to TRBJ1-3; no DNA is available, so the TRBD1 call from TCRdb remains unchecked. Germline-derived CDR1 and CDR2 are SGDLS and YYNGEE. This CDR3 has 15 amino acids. The CDR3 loop reads CASSSQGFSGNTIYF.

This rearrangement joins TRBV20-1 to TRBJ1-2. The CDR3 runs to 15 residues. In germline, CDR1 is DFQATT, CDR2 SNEGSKA (reference sequence). This CDR3 is CSARDQALGNYGYTF.

V is TRBV5-1 and J is TRBJ2-3; without DNA, the TCRdb call of TRBD1 cannot be checked. The germline gives CDR1 SGHRS, CDR2 YFSETQ. CDR3 size: 16 residues. CDR3 residues: CASSLARGRGTDTQYF.

V gene TRBV20-1 combines with J gene TRBJ1-1; TCRdb names TRBD1, which stays unverified in the absence of DNA. Germline V gives CDR1 DFQATT, CDR2 SNEGSKA (reference sequence). This CDR3 has 13 residues. The CDR3 here is CSAEGSMNTEAFF.

This rearrangement joins TRBV4-3 to TRBJ1-6. Germline V gene lookup returns CDR1 LGHNA and CDR2 YSLEER. This CDR3 has 14 residues. CDR3 residues: CASSQEAVNSPLHF.

The chain couples TRBV9 to TRBJ2-3; TCRdb names TRBD1, which stays unverified in the absence of DNA. The CDR3 is 15 amino acids. The germline V gene encodes CDR1 SGDLS and CDR2 YYNGEE. CDR3 residues: CASSVGAGVADTQYF.

The chain uses TRBV20-1 and TRBJ2-3. CDR1 and CDR2 from the germline V gene are DFQATT and SNEGSKA (reference sequence). This CDR3 spans 16 amino acids. The chain's CDR3 is CSARDPSGPSTDTQYF.

CDR3 protein: CASSPAQGRLFF. This chain joins TRBV7-2 and TRBJ1-4; the TCRdb D gene call, TRBD1, has no DNA to confirm it. CDR1 and CDR2 (germline): SGHTA, FQGNSA. This CDR3 has 12 amino acids.

This chain joins TRBV5-5 and TRBJ2-3. The germline CDR1 and CDR2 sequences are SGHKS and YYEKEE (reference sequence). This CDR3 contains 14 residues. CDR3 loop: CASSLGRVTDTQYF.

The genes are TRBV9 and TRBJ2-3; the TCRdb call, TRBD2, lacks DNA for checking. This CDR3 is built from 15 residues. Germline lookup yields CDR1 SGDLS and CDR2 YYNGEE. The CDR3 reads CASSVRRGGTDTQYF.

J is TRBJ2-1 and V is TRBV10-3; with no DNA, the TCRdb D assignment of TRBD1 cannot be verified. Germline CDR1 and CDR2: ENHRY and SYGVKD. The CDR3 has 15 residues. The CDR3 loop reads CAISESGGPYDEQFF.